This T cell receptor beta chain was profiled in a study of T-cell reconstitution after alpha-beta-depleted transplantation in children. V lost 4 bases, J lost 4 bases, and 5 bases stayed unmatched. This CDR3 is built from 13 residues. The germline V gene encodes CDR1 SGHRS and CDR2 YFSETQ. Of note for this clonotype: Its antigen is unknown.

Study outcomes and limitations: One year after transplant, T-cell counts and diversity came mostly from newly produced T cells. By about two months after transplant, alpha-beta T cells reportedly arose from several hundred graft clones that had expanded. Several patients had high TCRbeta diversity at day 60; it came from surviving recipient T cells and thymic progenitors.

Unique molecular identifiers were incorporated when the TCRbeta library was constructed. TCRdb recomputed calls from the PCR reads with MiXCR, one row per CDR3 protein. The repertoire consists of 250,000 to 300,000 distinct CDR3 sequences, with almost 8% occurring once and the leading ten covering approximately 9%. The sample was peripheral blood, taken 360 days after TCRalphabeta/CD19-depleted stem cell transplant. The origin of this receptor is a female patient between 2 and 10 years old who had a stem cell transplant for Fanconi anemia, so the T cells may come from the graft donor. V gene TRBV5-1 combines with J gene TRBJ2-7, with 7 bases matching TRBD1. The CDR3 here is CASSQTQGYEQYF. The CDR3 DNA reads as TGCGCCAGCAGCCAGACACAGGGGTACGAGCAGTACTTC.